The sequence of this TCR beta chain was determined in a study of early T cells in non-severe SARS-CoV-2 infection. V lost 6 bases, J lost 4 bases, and 12 bases stayed unmatched. The CDR3 runs 16 residues. TCRdb itself ran the 5' RACE reads through MiXCR, one entry per CDR3 protein. The data contain 87,000 or so distinct CDR3 sequences, approximately 13% of them singletons. The chain employs TRBV12-3 or TRBV12-4 and TRBJ2-1; 7 bases match TRBD2. The TCR originated in an adult who was a healthcare worker with PCR-confirmed SARS-CoV-2 infection or an uninfected control (not recorded which). Input material: whole blood. CDR3 in DNA: TGTGCCAGCAGGTTAACCAGGACTAGTCTTTACAATGAGCAGTTCTTC. Translating it yields CASRLTRTSLYNEQFF.